This T cell receptor (beta chain) derives from a study of cytomegalovirus exposure and HLA in healthy donors. General study points: According to an earlier analysis, most TCR beta V segments yielded productive rearrangements about 87% or about 30% of the time. TRBV6-2, TRBV6-3 and other indistinguishable V segments were excluded.

The J segment lost 6 bases and the V segment lost 1 base, leaving 7 bases of the junction unmatched. The CDR3 runs to 16 residues. In germline, CDR1 is SNHLY, CDR2 FYNNEI. This clone has just a few counts. Its antigen is unidentified. Primers included in the PCR were 60 Vbeta and 13 Jbeta primers. Method: immunoSEQ multiplex PCR; TCRdb's copy keeps in-frame clones and lacks some. This table has 70,000 to 95,000 clones, around 81% appearing once. This TCR was sampled from a man aged 35-49 years in good health and CMV-seronegative. The material sequenced was PBMCs. The genes are TRBV2 and TRBJ2-2; 8 positions match TRBD2. Here the CDR3 DNA reads TGTGCCAGCAGTGAAGGGGTAGCGGGAAGGGCCGGGGAGCTGTTTTTT. This codes for CASSEGVAGRAGELFF.